These T cell receptor beta chains were read from a single sample in a study of T cell changes during pregnancy in multiple sclerosis. The protocol was immunoSEQ multiplex PCR, while the TCRdb copy is restricted to in-frame clones and leaves out a portion. This table holds around 30,000 clones, approximately 94% found once. Sequenced material: CD4+ T cells from peripheral blood mononuclear cells, taken after pregnancy. All receptors come from a female donor with multiple sclerosis, enrolled in a pregnancy study. Each CDR3 is given with its conserved first and last residue.

j_gene | v_gene | CDR3aa
TRBJ2-3 | TRBV4-1 | CASSSGLAGADTQYF
TRBJ2-1 | TRBV12-5 | CASGPGQGEQFF
TRBJ2-7 | TRBV4-2 | CASSQEQALHEQYF
TRBJ2-3 | TRBV9 | CASSGGLAGYTDTQYF
TRBJ2-3 | TRBV7-2 | CASSLVRLGTQYF
TRBJ1-2 | TRBV5-6 | CASSLAGINYGYTF
TRBJ2-7 | TRBV4-3 | CASSQETGGEQYF
TRBJ2-1 | TRBV5-1 | CASSPGETQFF
TRBJ2-7 | TRBV19 | CASRDGTGSYEQYF
TRBJ1-4 | TRBV4-2 | CASSQDRKREKLFF
TRBJ1-1 | TRBV7-9 | CASSQPGTLSTTEAFF
TRBJ1-1 | TRBV6-5 | CASRRDFSNTEAFF
TRBJ1-1 | TRBV29-1 | CSAEVSTEAFF
TRBJ1-4 | TRBV10-3 | CAISVDRGRIPRNEKLFF
TRBJ2-7 | TRBV21-1 | CASSKIKVWRGTVYEQYF